This T cell receptor beta chain was retrieved from a study of a mutant IDH1 vaccine in newly diagnosed glioma. Method: immunoSEQ multiplex PCR; TCRdb's copy keeps in-frame clones and lacks some. This table holds 84,000 or so clones, 70% to 90% found once. Documented time point: week 47, end of study. One vaccine dose held 300 ug of mutant IDH1 20-mer peptide and came with topical imiquimod. This CDR3 contains 15 residues. Germline CDR1 is MNHEY and CDR2 is SVGAGI. V shed 10 bases and J 2 bases; nucleotides not matched to a gene: 8. About this clone itself: Its antigen is still unknown.

V is TRBV6-5 and J is TRBJ2-2; 9 bases align to TRBD2. Sequences were derived from PBMCs, sampled from a glioma patient whose treatment included an IDH1 peptide vaccine. This TCR derives from a man between 40 and 49 years old with glioma. The CDR3 sequence is CATRGGRANTGELFF. The CDR3 DNA reads as TGTGCCACACGGGGCGGGAGGGCCAACACCGGGGAGCTGTTTTTT.